This T cell receptor beta chain stems from a study of blood T cell repertoires in COVID-19. The CDR3 extends over 15 amino acids. The junction had 5 bases not matched to a gene; V was cut back by 0 bases and J by 8 bases. The germline CDR1 and CDR2 sequences are SGHDT and YYEEEE. The method was immunoSEQ multiplex PCR; TCRdb's version includes in-frame clones alone and lacks a portion of them. The sample shows 250,000 to 300,000 clones, about 88% of them seen only once. This chain joins TRBV5-6 and TRBJ1-2, with 12 bases matching TRBD1. The receptor was isolated from a woman aged 70-85 years with COVID-19, enrolled during active disease. The specimen sequenced was peripheral blood. The DNA of the CDR3 is TGTGCCAGCAGCTTGGTGTGGGACAGGGGGCACGGCTACACCTTC. Translation gives CASSLVWDRGHGYTF.